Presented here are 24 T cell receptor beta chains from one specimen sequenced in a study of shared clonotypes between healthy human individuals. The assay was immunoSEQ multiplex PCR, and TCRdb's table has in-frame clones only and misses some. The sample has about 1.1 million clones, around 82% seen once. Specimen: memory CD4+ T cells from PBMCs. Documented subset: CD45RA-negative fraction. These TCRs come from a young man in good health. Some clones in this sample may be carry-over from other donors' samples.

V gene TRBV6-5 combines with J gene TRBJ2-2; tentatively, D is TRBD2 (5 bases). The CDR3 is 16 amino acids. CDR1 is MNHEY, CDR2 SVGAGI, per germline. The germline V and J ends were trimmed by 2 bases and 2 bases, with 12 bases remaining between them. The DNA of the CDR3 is TGTGCCAGCAGTTACGCTTCGGGGTCTAACACCGGGGAGCTGTTTTTT. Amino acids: CASSYASGSNTGELFF.

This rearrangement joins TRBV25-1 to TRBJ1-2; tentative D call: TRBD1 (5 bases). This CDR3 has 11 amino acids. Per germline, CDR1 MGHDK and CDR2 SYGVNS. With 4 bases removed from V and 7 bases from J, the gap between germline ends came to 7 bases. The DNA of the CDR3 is TGTGCCAGCAGTGCCGGGGCTGGCTACACCTTC. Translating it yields CASSAGAGYTF.

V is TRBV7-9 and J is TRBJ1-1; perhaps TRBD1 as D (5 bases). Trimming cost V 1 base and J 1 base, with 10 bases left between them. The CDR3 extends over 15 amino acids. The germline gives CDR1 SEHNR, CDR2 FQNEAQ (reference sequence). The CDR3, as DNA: TGTGCCAGCAGCTTAGGGGGACGGCAGAACACTGAAGCTTTCTTT. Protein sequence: CASSLGGRQNTEAFF. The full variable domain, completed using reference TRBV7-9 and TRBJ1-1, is DTGVSQNPRHKITKRGQNVTFRCDPISEHNRLYWYRQTLGQGPEFLTYFQNEAQLEKSRLLSDRFSAERPKGSFSTLEIQRTEQGDSAMYLCASSLGGRQNTEAFFGQGTRLTVV.

The CDR3 DNA follows: TGTGCCAGCAGTTTGGTGGCACAGGGGAGCTCCTACGAGCAGTACTTC. This gives the protein CASSLVAQGSSYEQYF. This sequence joins TRBV28 and TRBJ2-7; 7 nucleotides match TRBD1. CDR1 and CDR2 from the germline V gene are MDHEN and SYDVKM. V shed 3 bases and J 0 bases; nucleotides not matched to a gene: 8. CDR3 size: 16 residues.

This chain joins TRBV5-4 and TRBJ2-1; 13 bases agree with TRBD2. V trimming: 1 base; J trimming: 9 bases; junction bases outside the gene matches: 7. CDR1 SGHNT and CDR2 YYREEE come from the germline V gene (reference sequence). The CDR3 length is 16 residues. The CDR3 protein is CASSLPTSGRASEQFF. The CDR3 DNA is TGTGCCAGCAGCTTGCCTACTAGCGGGAGGGCCAGTGAGCAGTTCTTC.

The DNA of the CDR3 is TGTGCCAGCAGTGTCGGACTAGCGGGAGATGAGCAGTTCTTC. Residues: CASSVGLAGDEQFF. J is TRBJ2-1 and V is TRBV6-4, with TRBD2 identical over 13 bases. The CDR3 is made up of 14 amino acids. V trimming: 4 bases; J trimming: 8 bases; junction bases outside the gene matches: 2. Germline V CDR1 and CDR2: MRHNA, SNTAGT.

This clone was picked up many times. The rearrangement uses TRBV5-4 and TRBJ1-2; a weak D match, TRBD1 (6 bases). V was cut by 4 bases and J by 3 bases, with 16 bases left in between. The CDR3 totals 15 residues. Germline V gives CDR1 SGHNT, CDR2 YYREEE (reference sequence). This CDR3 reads CASSLTGLNHYGYTF. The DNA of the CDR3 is TGTGCCAGCAGCCTTACAGGGTTGAATCACTATGGCTACACCTTC.

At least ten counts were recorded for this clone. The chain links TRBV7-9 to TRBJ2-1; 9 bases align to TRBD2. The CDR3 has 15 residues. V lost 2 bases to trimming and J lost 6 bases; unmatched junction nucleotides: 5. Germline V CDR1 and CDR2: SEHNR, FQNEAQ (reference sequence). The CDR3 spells CASSLRLAAGNEQFF. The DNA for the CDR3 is TGTGCCAGCAGCTTAAGACTAGCGGCGGGCAATGAGCAGTTCTTC.

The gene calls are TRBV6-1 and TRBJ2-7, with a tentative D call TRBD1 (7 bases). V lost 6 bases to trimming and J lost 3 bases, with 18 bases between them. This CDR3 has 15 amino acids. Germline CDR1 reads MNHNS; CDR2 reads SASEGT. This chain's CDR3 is CASSQAGQPFYEQYF. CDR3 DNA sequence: TGTGCCAGCAGCCAGGCGGGACAGCCATTCTACGAGCAGTACTTC.

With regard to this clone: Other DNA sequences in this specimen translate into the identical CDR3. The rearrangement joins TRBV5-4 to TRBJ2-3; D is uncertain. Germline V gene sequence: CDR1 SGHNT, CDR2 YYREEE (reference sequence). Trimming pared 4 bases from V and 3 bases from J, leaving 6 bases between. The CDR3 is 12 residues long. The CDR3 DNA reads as TGTGCCAGCAGCCTAATAACAGATACGCAGTATTTT. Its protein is CASSLITDTQYF.

The CDR3 DNA sequence: TGTGCCAGCATTCCCCAGGGAGGTGAAGCTTTCTTT. Its protein product is CASIPQGGEAFF. The rearrangement links TRBV2 to TRBJ1-1; perhaps TRBD1 as D (5 bases). This CDR3 contains 12 residues. Germline CDR1 and CDR2: SNHLY and FYNNEI. V shed 7 bases and J shed 7 bases, with 13 bases lying between them.

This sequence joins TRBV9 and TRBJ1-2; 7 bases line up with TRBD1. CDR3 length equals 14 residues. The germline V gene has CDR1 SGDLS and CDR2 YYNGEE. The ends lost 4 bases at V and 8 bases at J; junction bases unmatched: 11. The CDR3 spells CASSPEGTAPGYTF. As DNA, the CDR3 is TGTGCCAGCAGCCCAGAGGGGACAGCCCCGGGCTACACCTTC.

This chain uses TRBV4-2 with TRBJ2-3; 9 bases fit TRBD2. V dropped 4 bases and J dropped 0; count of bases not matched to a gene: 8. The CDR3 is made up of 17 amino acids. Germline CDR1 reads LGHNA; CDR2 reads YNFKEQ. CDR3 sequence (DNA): TGTGCCAGCAGCCGAAGGTCAACTAGCGGGAGCACAGATACGCAGTATTTT. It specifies CASSRRSTSGSTDTQYF.

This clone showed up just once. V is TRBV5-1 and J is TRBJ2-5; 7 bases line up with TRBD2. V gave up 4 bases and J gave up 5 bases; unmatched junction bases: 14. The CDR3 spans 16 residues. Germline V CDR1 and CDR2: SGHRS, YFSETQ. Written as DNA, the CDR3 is TGCGCCAGCAGCATCGTTGGGCGGGAGACTGTTGAGACCCAGTACTTC. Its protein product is CASSIVGRETVETQYF. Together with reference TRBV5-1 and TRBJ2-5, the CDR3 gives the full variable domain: KAGVTQTPRYLIKTRGQQVTLSCSPISGHRSVSWYQQTPGQGLQFLFEYFSETQRNKGNFPGRFSGRQFSNSRSEMNVSTLELGDSALYLCASSIVGRETVETQYFGPGTRLLVL.

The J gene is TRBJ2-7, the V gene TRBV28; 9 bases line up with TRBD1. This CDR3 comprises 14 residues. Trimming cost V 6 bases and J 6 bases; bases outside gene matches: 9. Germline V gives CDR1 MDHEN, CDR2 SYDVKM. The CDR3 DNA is TGTGCCAGCAGAGGGGGGACAGGGCAGCGCGAGCAGTACTTC. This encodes CASRGGTGQREQYF.

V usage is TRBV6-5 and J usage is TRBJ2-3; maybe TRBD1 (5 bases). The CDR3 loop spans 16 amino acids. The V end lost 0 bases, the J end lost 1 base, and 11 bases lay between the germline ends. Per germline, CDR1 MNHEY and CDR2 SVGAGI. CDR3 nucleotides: TGTGCCAGCAGTTACTCGAGCGTAGGGGGCACAGATACGCAGTATTTT. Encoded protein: CASSYSSVGGTDTQYF.

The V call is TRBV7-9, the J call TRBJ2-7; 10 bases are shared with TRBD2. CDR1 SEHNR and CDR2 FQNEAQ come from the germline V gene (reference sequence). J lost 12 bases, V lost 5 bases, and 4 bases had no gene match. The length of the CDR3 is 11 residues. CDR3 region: CASSAGLAVYF. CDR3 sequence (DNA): TGTGCCAGCAGCGCAGGACTAGCGGTGTACTTC.

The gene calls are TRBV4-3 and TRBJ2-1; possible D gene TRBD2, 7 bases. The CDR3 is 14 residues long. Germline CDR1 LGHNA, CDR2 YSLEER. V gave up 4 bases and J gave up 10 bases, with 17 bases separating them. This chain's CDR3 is CASSPERRGGEQFF. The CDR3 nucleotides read TGCGCCAGCAGCCCAGAGCGGAGGGGGGGGGAGCAGTTCTTC.

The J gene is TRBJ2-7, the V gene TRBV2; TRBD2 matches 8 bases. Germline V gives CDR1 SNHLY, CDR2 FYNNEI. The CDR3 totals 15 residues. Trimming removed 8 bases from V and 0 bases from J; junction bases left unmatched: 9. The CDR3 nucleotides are TGTGCCAGCTCTAAGGGACTAGACTACTCCTACGAGCAGTACTTC. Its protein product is CASSKGLDYSYEQYF.

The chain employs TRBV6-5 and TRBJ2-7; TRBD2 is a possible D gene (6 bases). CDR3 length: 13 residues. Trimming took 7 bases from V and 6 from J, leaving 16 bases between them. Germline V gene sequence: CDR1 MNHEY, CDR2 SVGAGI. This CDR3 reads CASNPGAGSEQYF. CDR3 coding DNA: TGTGCCAGCAATCCCGGGGCGGGATCCGAGCAGTACTTC.

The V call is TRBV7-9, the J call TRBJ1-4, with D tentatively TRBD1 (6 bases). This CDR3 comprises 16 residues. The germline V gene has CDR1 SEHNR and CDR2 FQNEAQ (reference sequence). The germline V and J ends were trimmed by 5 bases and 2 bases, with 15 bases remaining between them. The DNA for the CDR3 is TGTGCCAGCAGCCGGCAGGGGACAATCACTAATGAAAAACTGTTTTTT. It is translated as CASSRQGTITNEKLFF.

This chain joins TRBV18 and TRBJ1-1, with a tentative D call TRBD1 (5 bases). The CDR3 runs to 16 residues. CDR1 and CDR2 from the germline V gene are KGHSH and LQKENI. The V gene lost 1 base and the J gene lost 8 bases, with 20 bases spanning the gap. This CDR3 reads CASSPLIGQGESEAFF. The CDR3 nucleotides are TGTGCCAGCTCACCACTGATCGGTCAGGGTGAATCAGAAGCTTTCTTT. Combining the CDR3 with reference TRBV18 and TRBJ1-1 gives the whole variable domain NAGVMQNPRHLVRRRGQEARLRCSPMKGHSHVYWYRQLPEEGLKFMVYLQKENIIDESGMPKERFSAEFPKEGPSILRIQQVVRGDSAAYFCASSPLIGQGESEAFFGQGTRLTVV.

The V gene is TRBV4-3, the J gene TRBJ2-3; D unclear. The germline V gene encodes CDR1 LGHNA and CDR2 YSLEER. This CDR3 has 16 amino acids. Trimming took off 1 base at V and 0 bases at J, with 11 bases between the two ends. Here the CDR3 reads CASSQGPSSSTDTQYF. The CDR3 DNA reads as TGCGCCAGCAGCCAAGGGCCCAGTTCTAGCACAGATACGCAGTATTTT.

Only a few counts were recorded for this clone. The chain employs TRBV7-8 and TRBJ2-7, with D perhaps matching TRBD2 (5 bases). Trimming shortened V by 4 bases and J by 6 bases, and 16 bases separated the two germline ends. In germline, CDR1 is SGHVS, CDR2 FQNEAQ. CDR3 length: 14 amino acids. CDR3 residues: CASSSRERVGEQYF. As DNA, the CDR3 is TGTGCCAGCAGCTCTAGGGAGAGAGTAGGCGAGCAGTACTTC. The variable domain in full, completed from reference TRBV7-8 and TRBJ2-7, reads GAGVSQSPRYKVAKRGQDVALRCDPISGHVSLFWYQQALGQGPEFLTYFQNEAQLDKSGLPSDRFFAERPEGSVSTLKIQRTQQEDSAVYLCASSSRERVGEQYFGPGTRLTVT.